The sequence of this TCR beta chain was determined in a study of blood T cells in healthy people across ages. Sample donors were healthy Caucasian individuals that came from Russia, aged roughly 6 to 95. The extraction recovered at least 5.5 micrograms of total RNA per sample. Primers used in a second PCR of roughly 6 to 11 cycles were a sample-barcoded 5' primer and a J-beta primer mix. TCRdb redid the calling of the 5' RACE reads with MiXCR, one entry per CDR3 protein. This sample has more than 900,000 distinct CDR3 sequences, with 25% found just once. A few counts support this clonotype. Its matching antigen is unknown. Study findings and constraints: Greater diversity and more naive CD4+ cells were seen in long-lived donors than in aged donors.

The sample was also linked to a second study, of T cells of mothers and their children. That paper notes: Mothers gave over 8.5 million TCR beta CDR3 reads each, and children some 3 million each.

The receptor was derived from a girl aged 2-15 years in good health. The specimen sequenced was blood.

The CDR3 region has the DNA TGCAGCGTGACTTTTCTATCGGACGAGCAGTACTTC. This sequence encodes CSVTFLSDEQYF. This sequence joins TRBV29-1 and TRBJ2-7; D not certain. Germline V gene lookup returns CDR1 SQVTM and CDR2 ANQGSEA. Trimming left V 6 bases short and J 5 bases short, with 14 bases between. This CDR3 contains 12 residues.